Listed here are 32 T cell receptor beta chains from one sample, sequenced in a study of T cells in Graves' hyperthyroidism and ophthalmopathy. There were TCR beta CDR3 regions amplified from RNA transcripts. Carried out on the TCR CDR3, a first-round RT-PCR used the HTBI primer set. TCRdb independently ran MiXCR on the multiplex PCR reads; one entry per CDR3 protein. The sample lists under 350,000 distinct CDR3 sequences; 18% were seen once. The sample comprised blood. The source of these receptors is a woman between 50 and 59 years old with Graves' hyperthyroidism.

In its sample, this clonotype was seen many times. This chain links TRBV6-1 with TRBJ1-5; D possibly corresponds to TRBD1 (5 bases). Germline V gene lookup returns CDR1 MNHNS and CDR2 SASEGT. V lost 2 bases and J lost 5, with 13 bases in between. The CDR3 has 15 residues. Here the CDR3 DNA reads TGTGCCAGCAGTGAATACGGGGGATCAGATCAGCCCCAGCATTTT. Encoded protein: CASSEYGGSDQPQHF.

This clonotype was detected a few times. CDR3 nucleotides: TGTGCTGTAGGGGGGGACAGCCAAGAGACCCAGTACTTC. Amino acid sequence: CAVGGDSQETQYF. This chain uses TRBV30 with TRBJ2-5; tentatively, D is TRBD1 or TRBD2 (7 bases each). The CDR3 sequence is 13 residues long. Germline-derived CDR1 and CDR2 are GTSNPN and SVGIG (reference sequence).

As for this clonotype: The junction differs from germline at one of its ends, possibly a read error. V usage is TRBV2 and J usage is TRBJ2-7; 7 bases agree with TRBD2. Germline V gene data show CDR1 as SNHLY and CDR2 as FYNNEI. The CDR3 spans 14 residues. The CDR3 DNA sequence: TGTGCCAGCAATGAACTAGCGTTGGCCTACGAGCAGTACTTC. Amino acid sequence: CASNELALAYEQYF.

This clonotype showed up many times. V and J are TRBV18 and TRBJ2-3; D tentatively fits TRBD1 or TRBD2 (5 bases each). Trimming shortened V by 0 bases and J by 0 bases, and 10 bases separated the two germline ends. The germline V gene encodes CDR1 KGHSH and CDR2 LQKENI. The CDR3 loop spans 16 amino acids. CDR3 sequence: CASSPPSGLSTDTQYF. The DNA for the CDR3 is TGTGCCAGCTCACCACCGTCGGGGCTAAGCACAGATACGCAGTATTTT.

In this sample, this clonotype turned up many times. The chain recombines TRBV27 with TRBJ1-2; D ambiguous. V lost 5 bases, J lost 0 bases, and 13 bases lay in between. CDR3 length equals 15 residues. The germline CDR1 and CDR2 sequences are MNHEY and SMNVEV (reference sequence). CDR3 residues: CASSEDGWANYGYTF. The CDR3 region has the DNA TGTGCCAGCAGTGAAGACGGCTGGGCTAACTATGGCTACACCTTC.

This clonotype was observed many times. The V gene is TRBV12-3 or TRBV12-4, the J gene TRBJ2-1, with TRBD2 matching 10 bases. V trimming: 6 bases; J trimming: 5 bases; junction bases outside the gene matches: 7. This CDR3 comprises 15 residues. Here the CDR3 DNA reads TGTGCCAGCAGCCGGAGCGGGGGGGCCCACAATGAGCAGTTCTTC. This encodes CASSRSGGAHNEQFF.

The V gene is TRBV19, the J gene TRBJ1-1; 10 nucleotides agree with TRBD1. CDR3 length equals 14 residues. Trimming cost V 7 bases and J 5 bases; bases outside gene matches: 7. Germline values: CDR1 LNHDA, CDR2 SQIVND (reference sequence). The CDR3 reads CASTSGQGGTEAFF. CDR3 DNA: TGTGCCAGTACCAGTGGACAGGGGGGGACTGAAGCTTTCTTT.

On this clonotype itself: A read error is likely, as this CDR3 ends without the conserved phenylalanine or tryptophan. This chain links TRBV3-1 with TRBJ2-2; 11 nucleotides line up with TRBD2. Germline-derived CDR1 and CDR2 are LGHDT and YNNKEL (reference sequence). The CDR3 is 15 amino acids. Losses at the gene ends were 6 bases for V and 4 bases for J; bases not matched to a gene: 4. CDR3 bases: TGTGCCAGCAGGCCTAGCGGGGGGAGCACCGGGGAGCTGTTTCTT. Translating it yields CASRPSGGSTGELFL.

This clonotype was picked up a small number of times. The junction differs from germline at one of its ends, possibly a read error. This chain joins TRBV27 and TRBJ1-6, with D maybe TRBD1 (5 bases). This CDR3 has 15 amino acids. In germline, CDR1 is MNHEY, CDR2 SMNVEV (reference sequence). The CDR3 is CASKVGGSGDSPLHF. CDR3 nucleotides: TGTGCCAGCAAGGTCGGGGGATCCGGGGATTCGCCCCTCCACTTT.

This clonotype was counted at least ten times. This chain joins TRBV6-2 or TRBV6-3 and TRBJ2-3; 9 positions match TRBD2. The CDR3 runs 16 residues. With V trimmed by 2 bases and J by 5 bases, 8 bases remained unmatched. The germline V gene encodes CDR1 MNHEY and CDR2 SVGEGT. CDR3 loop: CASSYAPGTSRDTQYF. The CDR3 bases are TGTGCCAGCAGTTACGCACCCGGGACTAGCCGAGATACGCAGTATTTT.

The chain couples TRBV9 to TRBJ2-7, with D uncertain. Germline CDR1 is SGDLS and CDR2 is YYNGEE. Trimming took off 1 base at V and 0 bases at J, with 11 bases between the two ends. The CDR3 runs to 15 residues. The CDR3 is CASSVFRATSYEQYF. CDR3 coding DNA: TGTGCCAGCAGCGTATTTCGCGCCACCTCCTACGAGCAGTACTTC.

This clonotype has at least ten counts. The V gene is TRBV27, the J gene TRBJ1-5; 9 bases line up with TRBD1. J lost 0 bases, V lost 5 bases, and 5 bases had no gene match. The V gene's germline CDR1 is MNHEY and CDR2 SMNVEV (reference sequence). The CDR3 has 16 amino acids. The CDR3 region is CASSPTGGFSNQPQHF. CDR3 DNA sequence: TGTGCCAGCAGTCCCACAGGGGGCTTTAGCAATCAGCCCCAGCATTTT.

J is TRBJ1-2 and V is TRBV30; D might be TRBD1 (5 bases). Trimming took 6 bases from V and 4 from J, leaving 18 bases between them. This CDR3 region has 14 residues. CDR1 is GTSNPN, CDR2 SVGIG, per germline (reference sequence). CDR3 region: CACSPGEGLYGYTF. CDR3 nucleotides: TGTGCCTGTTCCCCGGGTGAGGGGCTCTATGGCTACACCTTC.

The sample holds many counts of this clonotype. The chain has TRBV7-9 and TRBJ1-1, with TRBD1 matching over 9 bases. CDR3 size: 15 residues. Germline V gene sequence: CDR1 SEHNR, CDR2 FQNEAQ (reference sequence). V was clipped by 5 bases and J by 4 bases; unmatched bases: 8. The CDR3 loop is CASSTQGAITTEAFF. The DNA of the CDR3 is TGTGCCAGCAGCACACAGGGGGCAATAACCACTGAAGCTTTCTTT.

A few counts support this clonotype. V and J are TRBV6-1 and TRBJ2-7; 16 positions agree with TRBD2. The CDR3 spans 18 residues. J gave up 0 bases and V 7 bases, and 9 bases lay outside the gene matches. Germline CDR1 and CDR2: MNHNS and SASEGT. The CDR3 coding sequence is TGTGCCAGCAAGAAACCGGGACTAGCGGGGGGGAGCTCCTACGAGCAGTACGTC. Amino acid sequence: CASKKPGLAGGSSYEQYV.

This clonotype appeared a single time. The chain employs TRBV6-2 or TRBV6-3 and TRBJ2-4; D ambiguous. In germline, CDR1 is MNHEY, CDR2 SVGEGT. V was cut by 10 bases and J by 6 bases, with 19 bases left in between. The CDR3 spans 14 residues. CDR3 region: CATSTLGIVNIQYF. In DNA form, the CDR3 reads TGTGCCACCTCAACTCTGGGGATTGTAAACATTCAGTACTTC.

The chain links TRBV28 to TRBJ2-7; 8 nucleotides align to TRBD1. The CDR3 extends over 15 amino acids. Germline lookup yields CDR1 MDHEN and CDR2 SYDVKM. J lost 0 bases, V lost 5 bases, and 6 bases had no gene match. CDR3 DNA: TGTGCCAGCAGTGCCGCAGGGGGCGGCTCCTACGAGCAGTACTTC. This encodes CASSAAGGGSYEQYF.

The chain links TRBV27 to TRBJ2-1; TRBD2 matches 9 bases. V lost 6 bases to trimming and J lost 3 bases; unmatched junction nucleotides: 21. The germline V gene has CDR1 MNHEY and CDR2 SMNVEV (reference sequence). The CDR3 sequence is 20 residues long. The CDR3 coding sequence is TGTGCCAGCAGCCCAAGGGTCGGCGGGGGGGGATTAAGTAGCTACAATGAGCAGTTCTTC. It translates to CASSPRVGGGGLSSYNEQFF.

This clonotype was found a few times. This chain links TRBV5-1 with TRBJ2-3; 12 bases are a match to TRBD2. Per germline, CDR1 SGHRS and CDR2 YFSETQ. J lost 4 bases, V lost 5 bases, and 5 bases had no gene match. The CDR3 length is 15 residues. As DNA, the CDR3 is TGCGCCAGCAGTACCTCTAGCGGGGGGGCAGATACGCAGTATTTT. Protein: CASSTSSGGADTQYF.

V is TRBV20-1 and J is TRBJ2-2, with D possibly being TRBD2 (7 bases). This CDR3 has 16 residues. Germline CDR1 DFQATT, CDR2 SNEGSKA (reference sequence). Trimming took 0 bases from V and 4 from J, leaving 15 bases between them. CDR3 loop: CSARDGAGASTGELFF. DNA for the CDR3: TGCAGTGCTAGAGATGGGGCGGGGGCGAGCACCGGGGAGCTGTTTTTT.

The sample holds many counts of this clonotype. The CDR3 DNA sequence: TGTGCCAGCAGCGGGATAGCGGGGGGGATCACAGATACGCAGTATTTT. Translation: CASSGIAGGITDTQYF. V and J are TRBV5-8 and TRBJ2-3, with TRBD2 identical over 11 bases. V trimming: 4 bases; J trimming: 2 bases; junction bases outside the gene matches: 6. Looked up from germline, CDR1 is SGHTS and CDR2 is YDEGEE. There are 16 residues in the CDR3.

As to this clonotype: At one of its ends the junction is not consistent with the germline gene, which may arise from a read error. J is TRBJ2-5 and V is TRBV28, with TRBD2 as a possible D gene (5 bases). CDR3 size: 17 residues. Germline V gives CDR1 MDHEN, CDR2 SYDVKM. CDR3 bases: TGTGTCAGCAGTTTAAGGGTGGGGAGATCTAGGGAAGAGACCCAGTACTTC. Amino acids: CVSSLRVGRSREETQYF.

This chain uses TRBV6-1 with TRBJ2-6; D is possibly TRBD1 or TRBD2 (5 bases each). Germline lookup yields CDR1 MNHNS and CDR2 SASEGT. There are 16 residues in the CDR3. Trimming removed 2 bases at V and 4 bases at J, with 12 bases between. CDR3 coding DNA: TGTGCCAGCAGTGAAATATGGGGGAGCGGGGCCAACGTCCTGACTTTC. Amino acids: CASSEIWGSGANVLTF.

This clonotype has ten or more counts. The chain recombines TRBV27 with TRBJ1-1; no reliable D call. With 7 bases removed from V and 1 base from J, the gap between germline ends came to 10 bases. The CDR3 consists of 13 residues. Germline CDR1 reads MNHEY; CDR2 reads SMNVEV (reference sequence). CDR3 in amino acids: CASTRVPNTEAFF. The CDR3, as DNA: TGTGCCAGCACGAGGGTTCCGAACACTGAAGCTTTCTTT.

V gene TRBV10-1 combines with J gene TRBJ2-3; 7 bases align to TRBD2. The germline CDR1 and CDR2 sequences are WNHNN and SYGVQD (reference sequence). With 4 bases clipped from V and 5 bases from J, the junction kept 3 bases outside the gene matches. This CDR3 has 13 amino acids. The DNA for the CDR3 is TGCGCCAGCAGTGGTGGGGGGGAAGATACGCAGTATTTT. Protein product: CASSGGGEDTQYF.

CDR3 loop: CASSPRPSGRSSTDTQYF. DNA of the CDR3: TGTGCCAGCAGCCCCAGGCCCAGCGGGCGCTCTAGCACAGATACGCAGTATTTT. The chain has TRBV7-2 and TRBJ2-3, with D tentatively TRBD2 (6 bases). There are 18 residues in the CDR3. Germline V CDR1 and CDR2: SGHTA, FQGNSA. V was shortened by 5 bases and J by 0 bases, with 21 bases between the two germline ends.

This clonotype was seen ten or more times. Here the CDR3 DNA reads TGTGCCAGCAGCCCGGACAGCAATGAGCAGTTCTTC. This encodes CASSPDSNEQFF. The chain combines TRBV9 with TRBJ2-1, with D maybe TRBD1 (6 bases). This CDR3 region has 12 residues. The germline V gene has CDR1 SGDLS and CDR2 YYNGEE. The germline V and J ends were trimmed by 4 bases and 6 bases, with 8 bases remaining between them.

This clonotype showed up just once. The chain links TRBV30 to TRBJ1-4, with no clear D. This CDR3 is 14 amino acids long. Trimming took 3 bases from V and 0 from J, leaving 8 bases between them. Germline assignment: CDR1 GTSNPN and CDR2 SVGIG (reference sequence). CDR3 sequence reads: CAWRPPSTNEKLFF. CDR3 bases: TGTGCCTGGAGACCCCCCTCAACTAATGAAAAACTGTTTTTT.

The genes are TRBV10-3 and TRBJ2-1; a possible D gene is TRBD1 (6 bases). V was clipped by 8 bases and J by 0 bases, with 11 bases between them. CDR1 and CDR2 (germline): ENHRY, SYGVKD. CDR3 length equals 14 residues. CDR3 sequence (DNA): TGTGCCATCGACCGGGACAACTCCTACAATGAGCAGTTCTTC. Encoded protein: CAIDRDNSYNEQFF.

This clonotype was detected a few times. This chain uses TRBV7-2 with TRBJ2-4, with D possibly matching TRBD2 (5 bases). Germline CDR1 SGHTA, CDR2 FQGNSA. Trimming removed 0 bases at V and 8 bases at J, with 8 bases between. The CDR3 has 13 residues. The CDR3 loop is CASSLARRDIQYF. CDR3 sequence (DNA): TGTGCCAGCAGCTTAGCTAGGCGGGACATTCAGTACTTC.

In its sample, this clonotype was seen many times. This chain links TRBV30 with TRBJ1-6, with 10 bases matching TRBD1. With V trimmed by 3 bases and J by 9 bases, 14 bases remained unmatched. Germline lookup yields CDR1 GTSNPN and CDR2 SVGIG (reference sequence). This CDR3 comprises 17 residues. This CDR3 reads CAWSRQTDRGLGSPLHF. In DNA, the CDR3 is TGTGCCTGGAGCCGCCAAACCGACAGGGGGCTAGGTTCACCCCTCCACTTT. Supplemented by reference TRBV30 and TRBJ1-6, the full variable domain reads SQTIHQWPATLVQPVGSPLSLECTVEGTSNPNLYWYRQAAGRGLQLLFYSVGIGQISSEVPQNLSASRPQDRQFILSSKKLLLSDSGFYLCAWSRQTDRGLGSPLHFGNGTRLTVT.

This chain's CDR3 is CASSFLPGGTEAFF. The CDR3 nucleotides are TGCGCCAGCAGCTTCCTACCCGGAGGCACTGAAGCTTTCTTT. The chain joins TRBV5-1 to TRBJ1-1; D gene ambiguous. The V and J ends lost 2 bases and 4 bases respectively, with 12 bases between them. Germline V lookup: CDR1 SGHRS, CDR2 YFSETQ. CDR3 size: 14 residues.